The entry below gives a single T cell receptor beta chain sequence along with its context. Germline-derived CDR1 and CDR2 are LNHDA and SQIVND (reference sequence). The CDR3 runs 14 residues. The junction had 3 bases not matched to a gene; V was cut back by 4 bases and J by 7 bases. The data originate from a study of blood T cell repertoires in COVID-19. Turning to the study itself: Specimens from acute and convalescent COVID-19 originated in the United States, Italy and Spain.

Original processing notes: Reference gene primer amplification gave estimated nucleated cell counts. The data were produced by immunoSEQ multiplex PCR, yet TCRdb's version contains in-frame clones alone and is incomplete. V and J calls and clone size are those listed in that table; D and trimming were worked out from the DNA. The table has approximately 210,000 clones, around 90% seen once. Sequenced sample: peripheral blood. This TCR was sampled from a man in his 70s with acute or convalescent COVID-19. The rearrangement joins TRBV19 to TRBJ2-1; 11 positions agree with TRBD1. The CDR3 loop is CASSRGQGGNEQFF. CDR3 DNA: TGTGCCAGTAGTAGGGGACAGGGGGGGAATGAGCAGTTCTTC.